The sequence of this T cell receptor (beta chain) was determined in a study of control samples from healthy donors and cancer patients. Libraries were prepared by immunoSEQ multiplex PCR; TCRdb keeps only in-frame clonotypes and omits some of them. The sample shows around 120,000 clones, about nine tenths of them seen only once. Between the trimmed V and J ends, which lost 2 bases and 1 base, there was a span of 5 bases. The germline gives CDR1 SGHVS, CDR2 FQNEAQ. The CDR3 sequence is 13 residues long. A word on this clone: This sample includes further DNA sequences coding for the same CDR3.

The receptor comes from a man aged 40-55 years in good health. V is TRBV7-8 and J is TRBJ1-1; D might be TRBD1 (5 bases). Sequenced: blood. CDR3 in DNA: TGTGCCAGCAGCTTAACAGGGAACACTGAAGCTTTCTTT. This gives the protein CASSLTGNTEAFF.